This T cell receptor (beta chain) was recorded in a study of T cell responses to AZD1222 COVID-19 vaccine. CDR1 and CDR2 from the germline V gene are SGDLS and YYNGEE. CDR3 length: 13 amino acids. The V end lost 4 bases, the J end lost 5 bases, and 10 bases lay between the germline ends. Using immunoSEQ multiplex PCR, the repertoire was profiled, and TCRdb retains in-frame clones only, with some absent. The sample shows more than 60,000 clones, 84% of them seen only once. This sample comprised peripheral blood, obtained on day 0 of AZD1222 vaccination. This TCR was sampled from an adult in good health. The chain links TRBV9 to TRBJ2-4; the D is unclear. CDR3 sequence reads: CASSITEQNIQYF. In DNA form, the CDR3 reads TGTGCCAGCAGCATAACCGAACAAAACATTCAGTACTTC.